The source of this TCR beta chain is a study of blood T cell repertoires in COVID-19. Background on the study: Sites across the United States, Italy and Spain contributed samples from acute and convalescent COVID-19.

The authors' processing: It was from reference gene primer amplification that nucleated cell counts were estimated. Sequencing was performed with immunoSEQ multiplex PCR; in TCRdb, only in-frame clones are kept and a portion is missing. From that table come the V and J calls and clone size; the DNA was used to work out D and trimming. The sample shows hundreds of thousands of clones, about 80% of them seen only once. V gave up 5 bases and J gave up 3 bases; unmatched junction bases: 6. This CDR3 comprises 14 residues. Germline-derived CDR1 and CDR2 are SGHTA and FQGNSA. The sample taken for sequencing was peripheral blood. The TCR was taken from a woman at least 80 years old with acute or convalescent COVID-19. This chain connects TRBV7-2 to TRBJ2-7, with 8 bases aligning to TRBD1. The CDR3 is CASSPRTGNYEQYF. Written as DNA, the CDR3 is TGTGCCAGCAGCCCCAGGACAGGGAACTACGAGCAGTACTTC.